Listed here are 2 T cell receptor beta chains from one sample, sequenced in a study of CD8+CD57+ T cells in acquired aplastic anemia. The template for TCR beta VDJ and CDR3 sequence profiling was genomic DNA. Each CDR3 protein gets one entry after TCRdb re-called the reads with MiXCR. The sample yields about 190,000 distinct CDR3 sequences, around 66% seen once. Sequenced: sorted CD4+, CD8+, or CD8+CD57+ T cells (not recorded which) from PBMCs. The receptors here all came from a human donor with severe aplastic anemia or a healthy control (not recorded which).

This rearrangement joins TRBV19 to TRBJ1-1; possible D gene TRBD1, 6 bases. CDR1 is LNHDA and CDR2 is SQIVND in the germline V gene (reference sequence). V was shortened by 4 bases and J by 4 bases, with 13 bases between the two germline ends. The CDR3 is 14 amino acids. CDR3 in DNA: TGTGCCAGTAGTACTATACAGGGTACCACTGAAGCTTTCTTT. Translated: CASSTIQGTTEAFF.

The chain carries TRBV25-1 and TRBJ2-7; no reliable D call. From germline, CDR1 is MGHDK and CDR2 SYGVNS. V lost 11 bases, J lost 5 bases, and 4 bases lay in between. This CDR3 is built from 8 residues. CDR3: CAQNEQYF. The CDR3 coding sequence is TGTGCCCAGAACGAGCAGTACTTC.